The rows below give T cell receptor beta chains drawn from one sample of a study of shared T cell receptors in the human thymus. Data came from immunoSEQ multiplex PCR; TCRdb stores just in-frame clones and leaves some out. Here the sample spans some 760,000 clones, 80% to 90% being singletons. Another study also made use of these data, one on human thymus T cells.

Input material: thymocytes. These TCRs come from a girl in the first two years of life with a congenital heart defect. CDR3s include the opening cysteine and the closing phenylalanine or tryptophan. A D gene is named only where the DNA matches it firmly. The size entry is marked missing in some rows and otherwise reads once, few, many or a size class.

DNA	CDR3	size	D	V	J
TGCGCCAGCAGCACTCGGACTAGTCCAGATACGCAGTATTTT	CASSTRTSPDTQYF	NA	TRBD2	TRBV5-1	TRBJ2-3
TGTGCCAGCAGCTTGACCCCAGGACAGGGAGGGTATTTCAGCGGGGAGCTGTTTTTT	CASSLTPGQGGYFSGELFF	NA	NA	TRBV5-5	TRBJ2-2
TGCAGCGTCACGGGTCAATTGACCGGGGAGCTGTTTTTT	CSVTGQLTGELFF	NA	NA	TRBV29-1	TRBJ2-2
TGTGCCACCAGCAGAGGGAGGGGGCCCAGAGATACGCAGTATTTT	CATSRGRGPRDTQYF	NA	NA	TRBV15	TRBJ2-3
TGTGCCAGCAGCCTAGCTAGCGGGGGGGTCTCCGAGCAGTACTTC	CASSLASGGVSEQYF	NA	TRBD2	TRBV7-2	TRBJ2-7
TGTGCCAGCAGCCAAGAAGGAGACAGGAGATCTAGCACAGATACGCAGTATTTT	CASSQEGDRRSSTDTQYF	NA	NA	TRBV14	TRBJ2-3
TGTGCCAGCAGCTTAGTAATAGCACTAGATGGCGAGACCCAGTACTTC	CASSLVIALDGETQYF	few	NA	TRBV11-1	TRBJ2-5
TGTGCCAGCATCTCAGGGAACTATGGCTACACCTTC	CASISGNYGYTF	NA	NA	TRBV6-5	TRBJ1-2
TGTGCCAGCAGTTACTTCCTGCAGCGGGTGGTTAATGAGCAGTTCTTC	CASSYFLQRVVNEQFF	NA	NA	TRBV6-6	TRBJ2-1
TGTGCCAGTGCCCCTACAGGGACCACTGAAGCTTTCTTT	CASAPTGTTEAFF	NA	NA	TRBV19	TRBJ1-1
TGTGCCAGCAGTTCCCCAACCGCCCCGGGGACATTCTACTATGGCTACACCTTC	CASSSPTAPGTFYYGYTF	few	NA	TRBV28	TRBJ1-2
TGTGCCAGCAGCTATAAGACTGGAGAGGTAGCAGATACGCAGTATTTT	CASSYKTGEVADTQYF	once	NA	TRBV28	TRBJ2-3
TGTGCCAGCAGTGTTCGGACTAGCGGGGACCAAGAGACCCAGTACTTC	CASSVRTSGDQETQYF	few	TRBD2	TRBV6-1	TRBJ2-5
TGTGCCAGCATCCTGTGCTCCCCCCGCACTAGCGGGGGGGTCCCAGAGACCCAGTACTTC	CASILCSPRTSGGVPETQYF	NA	TRBD2	TRBV7-6	TRBJ2-5
TGTGCCAGCAGCTACCACAAAATCGGGGACACTGAAGCTTTCTTT	CASSYHKIGDTEAFF	NA	NA	TRBV7-9	TRBJ1-1
TGCGCCAGCAGCTTGGATCCTAGCGGGGGGAGCGAGGTTACAGATACGCAGTATTTT	CASSLDPSGGSEVTDTQYF	NA	TRBD2	TRBV5-1	TRBJ2-3
TGTGCCATCAGTGACCCCGACAGGGGGGCCGATTATCAGCCCCAGCATTTT	CAISDPDRGADYQPQHF	NA	TRBD1	TRBV10-3	TRBJ1-5
TGTGCCAGCAGTTCCCAGGGATCAGAAGGGGACACTGAAGCTTTCTTT	CASSSQGSEGDTEAFF	NA	NA	TRBV6-5	TRBJ1-1
TGCGCCAGCAGCTTGCGCAGGAAGGAATCACCCCTCCACTTT	CASSLRRKESPLHF	NA	NA	TRBV5-1	TRBJ1-6
TGTGCCAGTAGTACCCCAAATACTAGCGGCCTCGGTGAGACCCAGTACTTC	CASSTPNTSGLGETQYF	few	TRBD2	TRBV19	TRBJ2-5
TGTGCCAGCAGCTCCCGAGGACTAGTAGTAGAGACCCAGTACTTC	CASSSRGLVVETQYF	NA	TRBD2	TRBV7-9	TRBJ2-5
TGTGCCAGCAGTTTAGCGGGGGGGATTAAACGCACAGATACGCAGTATTTT	CASSLAGGIKRTDTQYF	NA	TRBD2	TRBV27	TRBJ2-3
TGCGCCAGCAGCCAATGGGGGGAGGACGGCTACACCTTC	CASSQWGEDGYTF	NA	NA	TRBV4-1	TRBJ1-2
TGTGCCAGCAGCCTTAGTCTGCCTAATGAGCAGTTCTTC	CASSLSLPNEQFF	NA	NA	TRBV5-5	TRBJ2-1
TGTGCCAGCAGTTTGACCTCGGGTGGGCGGGGGTGCGATGAGCAGTTCTTC	CASSLTSGGRGCDEQFF	NA	TRBD2	TRBV28	TRBJ2-1
TGTGCCAGCAGCTTGGTTTTGGGCTTGAGCTCCTATAATTCACCCCTCCACTTT	CASSLVLGLSSYNSPLHF	NA	NA	TRBV5-6	TRBJ1-6
TGTGCCAGCAGCTCAAGCGGGGGGGCCGCCCGTGAGCAGTTCTTC	CASSSSGGAAREQFF	NA	TRBD2	TRBV7-2	TRBJ2-1
TGTGCCAGTAGTATAGAAACGGGGAGCACAGATACGCAGTATTTT	CASSIETGSTDTQYF	NA	NA	TRBV19	TRBJ2-3
TGTGCCTGGAGTATCCCAGGGATCGAGAACACCGGGGAGCTGTTTTTT	CAWSIPGIENTGELFF	NA	NA	TRBV30	TRBJ2-2
TGCGCCAGCAGCCAAGATGACAGCGGGAACCAAGAGACCCAGTACTTC	CASSQDDSGNQETQYF	NA	TRBD2	TRBV4-3	TRBJ2-5
TGCGCCAGCAGCCAACGGACAGGGGAGGCTAACTATGGCTACACCTTC	CASSQRTGEANYGYTF	NA	TRBD1	TRBV5-1	TRBJ1-2